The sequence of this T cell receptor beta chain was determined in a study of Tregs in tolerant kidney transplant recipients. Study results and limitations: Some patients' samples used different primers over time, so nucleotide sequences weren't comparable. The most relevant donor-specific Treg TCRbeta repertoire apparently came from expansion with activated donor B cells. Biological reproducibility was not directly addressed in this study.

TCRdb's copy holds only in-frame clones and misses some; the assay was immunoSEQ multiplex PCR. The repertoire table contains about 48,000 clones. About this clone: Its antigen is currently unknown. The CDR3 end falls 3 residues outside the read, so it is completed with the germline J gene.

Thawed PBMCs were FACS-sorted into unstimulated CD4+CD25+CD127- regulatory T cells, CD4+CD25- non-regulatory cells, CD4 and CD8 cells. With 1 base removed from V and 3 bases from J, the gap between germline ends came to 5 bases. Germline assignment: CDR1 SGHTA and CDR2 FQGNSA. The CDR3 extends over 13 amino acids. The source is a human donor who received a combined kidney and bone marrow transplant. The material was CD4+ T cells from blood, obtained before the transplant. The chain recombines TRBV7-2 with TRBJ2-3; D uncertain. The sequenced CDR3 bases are TGTGCCAGCAGCTTAGGAACTACAGATACG. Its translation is CASSLGTTDT. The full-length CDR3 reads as CASSLGTTDTQYF.